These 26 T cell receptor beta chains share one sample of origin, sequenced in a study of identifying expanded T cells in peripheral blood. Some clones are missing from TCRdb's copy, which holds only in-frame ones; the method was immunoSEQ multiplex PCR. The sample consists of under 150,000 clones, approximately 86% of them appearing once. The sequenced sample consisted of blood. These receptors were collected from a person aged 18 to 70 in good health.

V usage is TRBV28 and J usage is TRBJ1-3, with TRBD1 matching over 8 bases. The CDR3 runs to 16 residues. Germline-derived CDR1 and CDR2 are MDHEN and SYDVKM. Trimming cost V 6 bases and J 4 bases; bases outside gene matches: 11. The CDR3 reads CASSFQTGALGNTIYF. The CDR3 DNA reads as TGTGCCAGCAGCTTCCAGACAGGGGCGTTAGGAAACACCATATATTTT.

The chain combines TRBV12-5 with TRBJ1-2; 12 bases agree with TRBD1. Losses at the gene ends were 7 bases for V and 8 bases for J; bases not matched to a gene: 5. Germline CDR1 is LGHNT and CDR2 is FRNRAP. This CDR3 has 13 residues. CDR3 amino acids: CASARDRGLGYTF. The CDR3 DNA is TGTGCTAGTGCCCGGGACAGGGGGCTGGGCTACACCTTC.

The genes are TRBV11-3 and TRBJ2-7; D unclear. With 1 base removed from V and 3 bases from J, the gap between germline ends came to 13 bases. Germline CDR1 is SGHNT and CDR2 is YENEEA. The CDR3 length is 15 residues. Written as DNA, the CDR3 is TGTGCCAGCAGCTTAGGGGCCGCGGCAGACTACGAGCAGTACTTC. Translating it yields CASSLGAAADYEQYF.

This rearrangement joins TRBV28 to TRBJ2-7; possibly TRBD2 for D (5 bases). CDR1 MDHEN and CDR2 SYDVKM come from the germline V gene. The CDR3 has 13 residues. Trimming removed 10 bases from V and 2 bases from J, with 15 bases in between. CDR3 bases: TGTGCCATCGCTGGGAGCCGAACCTACGAGCAGTACTTC. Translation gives CAIAGSRTYEQYF.

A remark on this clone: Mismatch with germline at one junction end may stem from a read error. In DNA, the CDR3 is TGCGCCAGCAGCCGTTACCGAATCTTC. Protein sequence: CASSRYRIF. The chain carries TRBV4-3 and TRBJ2-4; D gene uncertain. In germline, CDR1 is LGHNA, CDR2 YSLEER. This CDR3 has 9 residues.

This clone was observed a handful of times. Here the CDR3 DNA reads TGCGCCAGCAGCCAAGAACAGCGTTACTCAGCAGGGCATGAGCAGTTCTTC. Its translation: CASSQEQRYSAGHEQFF. The chain carries TRBV5-1 and TRBJ2-1; D may be TRBD1 (5 bases). CDR1 is SGHRS, CDR2 YFSETQ, per germline. The V end lost 4 bases, the J end lost 8 bases, and 25 bases lay between the germline ends. The CDR3 runs 17 residues. Full variable domain (rest looked up from reference TRBV5-1 and TRBJ2-1): KAGVTQTPRYLIKTRGQQVTLSCSPISGHRSVSWYQQTPGQGLQFLFEYFSETQRNKGNFPGRFSGRQFSNSRSEMNVSTLELGDSALYLCASSQEQRYSAGHEQFFGPGTRLTVL.

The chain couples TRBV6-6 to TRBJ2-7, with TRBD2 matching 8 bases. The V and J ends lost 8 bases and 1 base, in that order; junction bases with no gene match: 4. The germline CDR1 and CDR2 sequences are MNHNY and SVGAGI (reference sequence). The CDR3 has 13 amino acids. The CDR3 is CASAIAGSYEQYF. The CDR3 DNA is TGTGCCAGCGCAATAGCGGGGTCCTACGAGCAGTACTTC.

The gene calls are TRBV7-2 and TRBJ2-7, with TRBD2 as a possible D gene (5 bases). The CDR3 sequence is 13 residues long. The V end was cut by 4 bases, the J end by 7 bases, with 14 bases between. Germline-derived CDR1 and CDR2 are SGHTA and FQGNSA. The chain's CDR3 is CASSYRPSGEQYF. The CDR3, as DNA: TGTGCCAGCAGCTACCGGCCATCGGGGGAGCAGTACTTC.

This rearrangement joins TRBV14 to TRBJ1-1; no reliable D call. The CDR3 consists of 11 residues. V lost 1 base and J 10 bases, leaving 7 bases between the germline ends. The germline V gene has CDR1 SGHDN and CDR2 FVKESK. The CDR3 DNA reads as TGTGCCAGCAGCCAAGGACCGGGAGCTTTCTTT. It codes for CASSQGPGAFF.

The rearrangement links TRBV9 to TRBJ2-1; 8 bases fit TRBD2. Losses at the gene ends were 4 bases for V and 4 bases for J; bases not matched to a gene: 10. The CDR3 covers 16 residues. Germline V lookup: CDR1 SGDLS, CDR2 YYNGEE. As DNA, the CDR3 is TGTGCCAGCAGCCCTAGAGGGACTAGAAATTACAATGAGCAGTTCTTC. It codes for CASSPRGTRNYNEQFF.

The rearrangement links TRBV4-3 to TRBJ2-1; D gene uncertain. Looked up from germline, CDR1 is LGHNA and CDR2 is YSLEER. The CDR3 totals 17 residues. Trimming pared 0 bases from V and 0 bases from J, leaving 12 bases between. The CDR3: CASSQERKTSSYNEQFF. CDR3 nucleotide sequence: TGCGCCAGCAGCCAAGAAAGGAAAACAAGCTCCTACAATGAGCAGTTCTTC.

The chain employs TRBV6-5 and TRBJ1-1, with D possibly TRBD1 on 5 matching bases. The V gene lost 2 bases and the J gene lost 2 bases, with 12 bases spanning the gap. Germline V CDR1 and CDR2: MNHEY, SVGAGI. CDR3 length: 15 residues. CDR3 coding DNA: TGTGCCAGCAGTTACCGTCCAGGGCAAAACACTGAAGCTTTCTTT. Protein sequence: CASSYRPGQNTEAFF.

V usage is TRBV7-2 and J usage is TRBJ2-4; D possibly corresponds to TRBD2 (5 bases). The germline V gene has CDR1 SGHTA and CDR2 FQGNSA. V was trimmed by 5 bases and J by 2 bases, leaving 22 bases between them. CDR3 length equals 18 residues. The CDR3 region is CASSPGPSGIESKNIQYF. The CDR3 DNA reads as TGTGCCAGCAGCCCCGGCCCGTCCGGGATTGAATCCAAAAACATTCAGTACTTC.

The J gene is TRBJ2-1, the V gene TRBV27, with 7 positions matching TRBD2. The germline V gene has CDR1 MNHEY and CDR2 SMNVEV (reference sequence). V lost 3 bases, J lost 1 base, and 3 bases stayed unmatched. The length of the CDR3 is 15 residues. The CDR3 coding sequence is TGTGCCAGCAGTTTTTTCGGGGGGTCCTACAATGAGCAGTTCTTC. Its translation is CASSFFGGSYNEQFF.

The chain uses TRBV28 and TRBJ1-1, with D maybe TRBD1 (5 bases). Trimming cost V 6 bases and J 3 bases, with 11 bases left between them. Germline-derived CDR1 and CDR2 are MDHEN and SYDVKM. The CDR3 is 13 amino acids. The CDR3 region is CASRGEGYTEAFF. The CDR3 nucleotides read TGTGCCAGCAGGGGTGAGGGGTACACTGAAGCTTTCTTT.

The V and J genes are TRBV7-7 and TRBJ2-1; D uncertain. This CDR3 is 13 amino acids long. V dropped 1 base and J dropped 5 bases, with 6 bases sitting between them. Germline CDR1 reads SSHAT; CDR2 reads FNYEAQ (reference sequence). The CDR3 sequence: CASSLGLDNEQFF. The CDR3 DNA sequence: TGTGCCAGCAGCTTAGGCCTCGACAATGAGCAGTTCTTC.

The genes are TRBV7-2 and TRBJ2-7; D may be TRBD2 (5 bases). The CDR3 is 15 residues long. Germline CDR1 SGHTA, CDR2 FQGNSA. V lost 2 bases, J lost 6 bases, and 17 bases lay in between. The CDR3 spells CASSLTRVGEFEQYF. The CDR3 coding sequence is TGTGCCAGCAGCTTAACGCGAGTTGGGGAGTTCGAGCAGTACTTC.

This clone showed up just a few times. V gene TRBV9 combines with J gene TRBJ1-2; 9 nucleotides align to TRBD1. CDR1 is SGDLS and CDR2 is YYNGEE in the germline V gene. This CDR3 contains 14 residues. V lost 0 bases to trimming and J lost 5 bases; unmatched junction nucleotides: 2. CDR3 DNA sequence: TGTGCCAGCAGCGTAGCACAGGGGGCGTATGGCTACACCTTC. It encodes CASSVAQGAYGYTF.

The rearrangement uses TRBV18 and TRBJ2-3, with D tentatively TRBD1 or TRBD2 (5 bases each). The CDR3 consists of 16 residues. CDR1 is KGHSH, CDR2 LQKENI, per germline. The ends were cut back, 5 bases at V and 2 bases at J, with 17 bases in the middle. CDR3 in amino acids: CASSNTGTGPTDTQYF. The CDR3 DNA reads TGTGCCAGCTCAAATACTGGGACGGGACCCACAGATACGCAGTATTTT.

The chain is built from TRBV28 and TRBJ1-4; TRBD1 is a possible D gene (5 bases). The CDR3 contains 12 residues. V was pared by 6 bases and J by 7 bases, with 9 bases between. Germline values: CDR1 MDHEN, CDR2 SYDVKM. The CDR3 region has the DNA TGTGCCAGCAGCTCTCAGGGTGAAAAACTGTTTTTT. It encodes CASSSQGEKLFF.

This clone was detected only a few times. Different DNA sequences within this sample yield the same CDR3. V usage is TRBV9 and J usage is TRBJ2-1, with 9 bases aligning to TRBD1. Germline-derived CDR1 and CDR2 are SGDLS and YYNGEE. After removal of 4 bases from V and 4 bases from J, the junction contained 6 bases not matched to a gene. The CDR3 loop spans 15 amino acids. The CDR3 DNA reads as TGTGCCAGCAGCCCTCGGGACAGGGATTACAATGAGCAGTTCTTC. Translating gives CASSPRDRDYNEQFF. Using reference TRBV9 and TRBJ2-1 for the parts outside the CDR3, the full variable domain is DSGVTQTPKHLITATGQRVTLRCSPRSGDLSVYWYQQSLDQGLQFLIQYYNGEERAKGNILERFSAQQFPDLHSELNLSSLELGDSALYFCASSPRDRDYNEQFFGPGTRLTVL.

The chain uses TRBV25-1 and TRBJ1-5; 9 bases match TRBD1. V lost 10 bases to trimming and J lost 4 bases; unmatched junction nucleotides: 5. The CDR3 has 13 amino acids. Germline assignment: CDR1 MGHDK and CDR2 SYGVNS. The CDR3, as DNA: TGTGCCACCACGGGACAGGGTAATCAGCCCCAGCATTTT. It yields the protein CATTGQGNQPQHF.

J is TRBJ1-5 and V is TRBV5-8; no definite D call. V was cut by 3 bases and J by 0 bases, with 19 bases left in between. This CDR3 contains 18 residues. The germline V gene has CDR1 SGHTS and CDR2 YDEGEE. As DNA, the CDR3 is TGTGCCAGCAGCTCAGAACAGCTATTTCTTTATAGCAATCAGCCCCAGCATTTT. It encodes CASSSEQLFLYSNQPQHF.

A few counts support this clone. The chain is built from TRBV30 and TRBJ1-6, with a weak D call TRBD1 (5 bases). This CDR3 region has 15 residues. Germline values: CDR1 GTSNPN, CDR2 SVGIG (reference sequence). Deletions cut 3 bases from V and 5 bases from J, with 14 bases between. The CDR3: CAWSGPGRNNSPLHF. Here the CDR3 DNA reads TGTGCCTGGAGCGGGCCGGGACGTAATAATTCACCCCTCCACTTT.

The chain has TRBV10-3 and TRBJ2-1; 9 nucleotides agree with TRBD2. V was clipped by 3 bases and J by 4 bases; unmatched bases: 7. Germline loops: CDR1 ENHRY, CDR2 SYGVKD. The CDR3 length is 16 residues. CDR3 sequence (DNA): TGTGCCATCAGTGACCCGGGGCGGGGGGGTTACAATGAGCAGTTCTTC. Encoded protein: CAISDPGRGGYNEQFF.

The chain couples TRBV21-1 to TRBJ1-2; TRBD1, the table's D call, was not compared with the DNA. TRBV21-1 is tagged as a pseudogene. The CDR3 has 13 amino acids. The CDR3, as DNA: TGTGCCAGCAGCAAACAGGGCAACTATGGCTACACCTTC. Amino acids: CASSKQGNYGYTF.